These T cell receptor beta chains were read from a single sample in a study of long-term antiretroviral therapy in people with HIV. The table came from immunoSEQ multiplex PCR; TCRdb's copy has only in-frame clones and leaves some out. Of about 16,000 clones listed, 76% are singletons. Source: unsorted PBMCs, taken around 2.5 years before starting antiretroviral therapy. The receptors were sampled from a woman in her forties or fifties with HIV. The CDR3 runs from the conserved cysteine through the conserved F or W. A D gene is named only where the DNA matches it firmly. A row's size may be missing; if present it is once, few, many or a size class.

V: TRBV5-1; size: once; D: NA; J: TRBJ2-7; DNA: TGCGCCAGCAGCCCAACAGCCCTTTCCGGGGGCACCTACGAGCAGTACTTC; CDR3: CASSPTALSGGTYEQYF
V: TRBV30; size: NA; D: TRBD1; J: TRBJ2-5; DNA: TGTGCCTCAACCCGGGACAGGGCAGAGACCCAGTACTTC; CDR3: CASTRDRAETQYF
V: TRBV2; size: few; D: NA; J: TRBJ1-2; DNA: TGTGCCAGCAGCAAGCTAGACTATGGCTACACCTTC; CDR3: CASSKLDYGYTF
V: TRBV18; size: NA; D: TRBD1; J: TRBJ1-1; DNA: TGTGCCAGCTCACCCGGGACAGGGGGCCGAAGGGCTTTCTTT; CDR3: CASSPGTGGRRAFF
V: TRBV29-1; size: few; D: NA; J: TRBJ1-2; DNA: TGCAGCGTTGTCTGGGGGAATGGCTACACCTTC; CDR3: CSVVWGNGYTF
V: TRBV11-2; size: once; D: NA; J: TRBJ1-2; DNA: TGTGCCAGCAGTTTGACAGGTTTTTATGGCTACACCTTC; CDR3: CASSLTGFYGYTF
V: TRBV30; size: NA; D: NA; J: TRBJ1-4; DNA: TGTGCCTGGAGTGTACGAGGAACTGGCGAAAAACTGTTTTTT; CDR3: CAWSVRGTGEKLFF
V: TRBV2; size: NA; D: NA; J: TRBJ1-5; DNA: TGTGCCAGCAAGGGTGACGGCAATCAGCCCCAGCATTTT; CDR3: CASKGDGNQPQHF
V: TRBV5-1; size: NA; D: TRBD1; J: TRBJ2-5; DNA: TGCGCCAGCAGCTTGGTTGGACAGGGAGAGACCCAGTACTTC; CDR3: CASSLVGQGETQYF
V: TRBV27; size: NA; D: TRBD1; J: TRBJ1-1; DNA: TGTGCCAGCAGTGTGCTGACAGGGGAGGACACTGAAGCTTTCTTT; CDR3: CASSVLTGEDTEAFF